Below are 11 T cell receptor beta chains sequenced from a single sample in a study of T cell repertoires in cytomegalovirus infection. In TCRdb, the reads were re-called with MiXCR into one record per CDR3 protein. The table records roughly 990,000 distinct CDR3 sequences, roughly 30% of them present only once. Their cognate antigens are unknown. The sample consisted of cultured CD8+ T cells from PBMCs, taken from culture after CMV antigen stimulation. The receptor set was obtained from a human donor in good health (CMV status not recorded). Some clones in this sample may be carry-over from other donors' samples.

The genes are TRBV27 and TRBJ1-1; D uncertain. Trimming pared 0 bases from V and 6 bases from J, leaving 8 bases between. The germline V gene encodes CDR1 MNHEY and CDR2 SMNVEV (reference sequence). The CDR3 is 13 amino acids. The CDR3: CASSLSATSEAFF. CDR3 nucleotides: TGTGCCAGCAGTTTATCGGCCACTTCTGAAGCTTTCTTT.

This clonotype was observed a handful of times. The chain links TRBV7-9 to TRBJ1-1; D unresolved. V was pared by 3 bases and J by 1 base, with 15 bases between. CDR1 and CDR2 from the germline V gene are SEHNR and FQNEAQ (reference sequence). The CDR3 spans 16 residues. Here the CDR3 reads CASSFPPRTPNTEAFF. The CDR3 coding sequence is TGTGCCAGCAGCTTTCCCCCCAGAACACCGAACACTGAAGCTTTCTTT.

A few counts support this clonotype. The CDR3 sequence is CASRTGVADTQYF. The CDR3 nucleotides read TGTGCCAGCAGGACAGGGGTTGCAGATACGCAGTATTTT. The chain carries TRBV27 and TRBJ2-3, with TRBD1 identical over 8 bases. CDR3 size: 13 residues. Germline CDR1 is MNHEY and CDR2 is SMNVEV (reference sequence). Trimming took 6 bases from V and 4 from J; bases not matched to a gene: 3.

CDR3 nucleotides: TGTGCCAGCAGTTCAGTTGGGCCCGGCAATCAGCCCCAGCATTTT. Translated: CASSSVGPGNQPQHF. The rearrangement uses TRBV27 and TRBJ1-5; D gene uncertain. The germline V gene encodes CDR1 MNHEY and CDR2 SMNVEV (reference sequence). The V end lost 4 bases, the J end lost 2 bases, and 12 bases lay between the germline ends. This CDR3 region has 15 residues.

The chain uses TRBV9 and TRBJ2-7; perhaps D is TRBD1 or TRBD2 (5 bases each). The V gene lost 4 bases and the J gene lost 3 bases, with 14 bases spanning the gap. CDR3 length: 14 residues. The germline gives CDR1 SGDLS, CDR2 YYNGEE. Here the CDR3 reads CASSLGRSVYEQYV. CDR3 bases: TGTGCCAGCAGCCTGGGACGGAGCGTCTACGAGCAGTACGTC.

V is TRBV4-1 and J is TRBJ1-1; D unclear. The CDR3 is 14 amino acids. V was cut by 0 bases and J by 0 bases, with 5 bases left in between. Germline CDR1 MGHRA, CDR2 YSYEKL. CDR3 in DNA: TGCGCCAGCAGCCAAGATACGGTGAACACTGAAGCTTTCTTT. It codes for CASSQDTVNTEAFF.

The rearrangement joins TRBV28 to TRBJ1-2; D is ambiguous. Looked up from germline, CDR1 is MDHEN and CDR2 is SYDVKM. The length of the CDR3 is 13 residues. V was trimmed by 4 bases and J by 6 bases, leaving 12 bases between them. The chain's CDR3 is CASSSGRSHGYTF. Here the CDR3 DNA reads TGTGCCAGCAGTTCCGGGAGGAGCCATGGCTACACCTTC.

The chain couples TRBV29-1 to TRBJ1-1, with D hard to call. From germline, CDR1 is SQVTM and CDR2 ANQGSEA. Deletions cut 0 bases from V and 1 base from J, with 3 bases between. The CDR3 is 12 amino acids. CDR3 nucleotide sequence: TGCAGCGTTGAAGAACAGAACACTGAAGCTTTCTTT. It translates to CSVEEQNTEAFF.

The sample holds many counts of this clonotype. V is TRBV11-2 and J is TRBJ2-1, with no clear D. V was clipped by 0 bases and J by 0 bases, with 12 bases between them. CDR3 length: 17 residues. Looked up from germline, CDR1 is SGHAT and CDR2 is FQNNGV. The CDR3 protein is CASSLDLAVSSYNEQFF. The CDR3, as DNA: TGTGCCAGCAGCTTAGATCTGGCAGTGAGCTCCTACAATGAGCAGTTCTTC.

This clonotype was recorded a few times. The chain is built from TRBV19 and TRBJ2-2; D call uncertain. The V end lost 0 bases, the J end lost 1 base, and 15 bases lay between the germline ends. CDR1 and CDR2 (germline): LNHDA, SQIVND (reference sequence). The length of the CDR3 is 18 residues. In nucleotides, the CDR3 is TGTGCCAGTAGTATAGACCCCGACCCAGTGGTGAACACCGGGGAGCTGTTTTTT. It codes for CASSIDPDPVVNTGELFF.

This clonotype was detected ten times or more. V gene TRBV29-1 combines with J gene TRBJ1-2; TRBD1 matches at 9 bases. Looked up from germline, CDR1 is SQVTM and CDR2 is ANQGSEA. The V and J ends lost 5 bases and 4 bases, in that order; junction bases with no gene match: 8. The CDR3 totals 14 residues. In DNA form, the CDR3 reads TGCAGCGTTCTCGGACAGGGGAATTTCTATGGCTACACCTTC. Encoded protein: CSVLGQGNFYGYTF.